This T cell receptor (beta chain) derives from a study of T-cell memory formation after mild COVID-19. TCRdb itself ran the 5' RACE reads through MiXCR, one entry per CDR3 protein. Here the sample spans hundreds of thousands of distinct CDR3 sequences, about 17% being singletons. CDR3 length: 14 residues. V was clipped by 2 bases and J by 6 bases, with 14 bases between them. Germline-derived CDR1 and CDR2 are MNHNS and SASEGT. This sequence was found in a man aged 18 to 35 who had mild COVID-19 (a few samples of this study predate the infection). Cell type and time point are not known. This rearrangement joins TRBV6-1 to TRBJ2-7; D gene uncertain. Sample: PBMCs or a T cell subset sorted from them (not recorded which). This CDR3 reads CASSEQLVTGEQYF. Written as DNA, the CDR3 is TGTGCCAGCAGTGAACAGCTCGTAACGGGCGAGCAGTACTTC.